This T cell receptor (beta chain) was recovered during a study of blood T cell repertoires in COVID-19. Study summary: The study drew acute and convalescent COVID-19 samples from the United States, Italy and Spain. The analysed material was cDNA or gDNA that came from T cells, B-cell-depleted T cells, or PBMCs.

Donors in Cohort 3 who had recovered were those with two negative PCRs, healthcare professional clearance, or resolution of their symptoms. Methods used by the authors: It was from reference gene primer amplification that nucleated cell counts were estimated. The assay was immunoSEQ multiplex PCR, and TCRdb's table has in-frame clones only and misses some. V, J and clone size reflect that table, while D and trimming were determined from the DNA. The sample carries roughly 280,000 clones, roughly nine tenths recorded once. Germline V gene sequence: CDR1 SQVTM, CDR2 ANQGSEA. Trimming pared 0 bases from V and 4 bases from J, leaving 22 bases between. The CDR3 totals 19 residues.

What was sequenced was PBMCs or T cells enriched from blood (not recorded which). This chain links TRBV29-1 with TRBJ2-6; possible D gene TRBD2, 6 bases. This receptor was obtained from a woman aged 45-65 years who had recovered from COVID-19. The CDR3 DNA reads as TGCAGCGTTGAAGACCGGGGGACCGGGACCGGCATAGGGGCCAACGTCCTGACTTTC. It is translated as CSVEDRGTGTGIGANVLTF.